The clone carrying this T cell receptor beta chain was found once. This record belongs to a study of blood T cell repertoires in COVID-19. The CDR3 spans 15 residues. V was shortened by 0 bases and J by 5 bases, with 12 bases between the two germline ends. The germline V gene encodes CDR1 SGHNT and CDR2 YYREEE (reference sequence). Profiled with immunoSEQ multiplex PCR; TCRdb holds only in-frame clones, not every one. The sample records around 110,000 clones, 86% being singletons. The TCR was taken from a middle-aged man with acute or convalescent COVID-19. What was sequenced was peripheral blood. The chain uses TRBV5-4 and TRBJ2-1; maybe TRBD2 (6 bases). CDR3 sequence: CASSLAAGPDNEQFF. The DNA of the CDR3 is TGTGCCAGCAGCTTGGCTGCGGGACCCGACAATGAGCAGTTCTTC.